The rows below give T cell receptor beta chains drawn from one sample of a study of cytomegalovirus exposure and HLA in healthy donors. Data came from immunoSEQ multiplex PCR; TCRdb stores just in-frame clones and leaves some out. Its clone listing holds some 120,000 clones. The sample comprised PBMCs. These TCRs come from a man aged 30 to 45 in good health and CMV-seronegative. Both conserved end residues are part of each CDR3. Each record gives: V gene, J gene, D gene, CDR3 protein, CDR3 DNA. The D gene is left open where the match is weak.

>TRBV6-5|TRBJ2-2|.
CASSFIRGTGELFF
TGTGCCAGCAGCTTCATCCGGGGTACCGGGGAGCTGTTTTTT
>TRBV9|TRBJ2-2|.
CASSTLGGGTGAGELFF
TGTGCCAGCAGCACCCTCGGAGGTGGGACGGGGGCCGGGGAGCTGTTTTTT
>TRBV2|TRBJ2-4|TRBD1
CASSQGVANIQYF
TGTGCCAGCAGCCAGGGGGTTGCAAACATTCAGTACTTC
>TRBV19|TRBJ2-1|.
CASSIDRDNEQFF
TGTGCCAGTAGTATAGACCGGGACAATGAGCAGTTCTTC
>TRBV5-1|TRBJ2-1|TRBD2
CASSLNAGLATFF
TGCGCCAGCAGCTTGAACGCCGGACTAGCGACGTTCTTC
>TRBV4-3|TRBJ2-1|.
CASSQGRGPTEQFF
TGCGCCAGCAGCCAGGGGCGAGGTCCTACCGAGCAGTTCTTC
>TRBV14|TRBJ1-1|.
CASSPLSWYRGMNTEAFF
TGTGCCAGCAGCCCACTGAGCTGGTATAGGGGGATGAACACTGAAGCTTTCTTT
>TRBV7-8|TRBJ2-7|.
CASSLVHRPRGTYEQYF
TGTGCCAGCAGCTTAGTACATCGGCCCCGAGGAACCTACGAGCAGTACTTC
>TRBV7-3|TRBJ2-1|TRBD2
CASSLEAGVTYNEQFF
TGTGCCAGCAGCTTAGAGGCGGGAGTTACCTACAATGAGCAGTTCTTC
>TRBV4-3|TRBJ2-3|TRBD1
CASSVSRTGNEDTQYF
TGCGCCAGCAGCGTGAGCCGGACAGGGAATGAGGATACGCAGTATTTT
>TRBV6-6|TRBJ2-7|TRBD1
CASTVDRGHEQYF
TGTGCCAGCACCGTTGACAGGGGCCACGAGCAGTACTTC
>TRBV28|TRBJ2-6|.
CASSRGQLLILSGANVLTF
TGTGCCAGCAGTCGTGGACAGCTCCTGATTCTCTCTGGGGCCAACGTCCTGACTTTC
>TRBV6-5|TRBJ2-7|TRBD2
CASRPAGGAGEQYF
TGTGCCAGCAGACCTGCGGGGGGGGCGGGTGAGCAGTACTTC
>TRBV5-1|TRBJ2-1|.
CASSTQGLAANEQFF
TGCGCCAGCAGCACCCAGGGGCTAGCGGCCAATGAGCAGTTCTTC
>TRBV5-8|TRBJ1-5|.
CASSLNINQPQHF
TGTGCCAGCAGCCTCAACATCAATCAGCCCCAGCATTTT